These T cell receptor beta chains were read from a single sample in a study of T cell changes during pregnancy in multiple sclerosis. This table comes from immunoSEQ multiplex PCR, and its TCRdb copy is limited to in-frame clones, with some not included. The table records just under 40,000 clones, just over 90% of them present only once. Source: CD4+ T cells from peripheral blood mononuclear cells, taken in the first trimester of pregnancy. The receptors come from a female donor in good health, enrolled as a control in a pregnancy study. The CDR3 runs from the conserved cysteine through the conserved F or W. The D gene is left open where the match is weak. Size is stated for part of the rows, as once, few or many counts, or as a class when the clone is expanded.

TRBV5-1,TRBJ1-2,TRBD1,.,CASSLVTGGGYGYTF,TGCGCCAGCAGCTTGGTTACAGGGGGCGGCTATGGCTACACCTTC
TRBV13,TRBJ1-2,.,.,CASSLWTALDGYTF,TGTGCCAGCAGCTTATGGACAGCCCTAGATGGCTACACCTTC
TRBV7-2,TRBJ1-3,.,.,CASSTQTVSGNTIYF,TGTGCCAGCAGCACACAGACCGTCTCTGGAAACACCATATATTTT
TRBV7-2,TRBJ2-3,.,.,CASSFGTDTQYF,TGTGCCAGCAGCTTCGGCACAGATACGCAGTATTTT
TRBV29-1,TRBJ1-2,.,.,CSVEVSGQGYTF,TGCAGCGTTGAAGTTTCGGGTCAAGGCTACACCTTC
TRBV7-9,TRBJ2-6,TRBD1,.,CASSLPGGVRSGANVLTF,TGTGCCAGCAGCTTACCAGGGGGAGTCCGCTCTGGGGCCAACGTCCTGACTTTC
TRBV7-9,TRBJ2-1,.,.,CASSRSGTRYNEQFF,TGTGCCAGCAGCCGATCCGGGACTCGCTACAATGAGCAGTTCTTC
TRBV4-1,TRBJ2-1,TRBD1,.,CASSQLQGAGYNEQFF,TGCGCCAGCAGCCAACTACAGGGGGCGGGGTACAATGAGCAGTTCTTC
TRBV7-2,TRBJ1-6,.,.,CASSLGYRDIPPLHF,TGTGCCAGCAGCTTAGGTTACAGGGACATTCCACCCCTCCACTTT
TRBV7-2,TRBJ2-1,TRBD1,.,CASSLGDRRNEQFF,TGTGCCAGCAGCCTAGGGGACAGACGCAATGAGCAGTTCTTC
TRBV15,TRBJ2-7,TRBD1,once,CATSSRDRDHEQYF,TGTGCCACCAGCAGCCGGGACAGGGACCACGAGCAGTACTTC
TRBV6-1,TRBJ1-5,.,.,CASSWGVGNQPQHF,TGTGCCAGCAGCTGGGGGGTAGGCAATCAGCCCCAGCATTTT
TRBV7-2,TRBJ2-1,TRBD2,.,CASSLGGGKMEQFF,TGTGCCAGCAGCCTCGGCGGGGGAAAGATGGAGCAGTTCTTC
TRBV11-3,TRBJ1-4,.,.,CASSLRGNYNEKLFF,TGTGCCAGCAGCTTACGCGGTAATTATAATGAAAAACTGTTTTTT
TRBV6-6,TRBJ2-3,.,few,CASSYPQGYTDTQYF,TGTGCCAGCAGTTACCCACAGGGATACACAGATACGCAGTATTTT
TRBV19,TRBJ2-7,TRBD1,.,CASSIMGQGSAEQYF,TGTGCCAGTAGTATAATGGGACAGGGGAGTGCCGAGCAGTACTTC
TRBV9,TRBJ2-1,TRBD2,.,CASSVGLAGVNNEQFF,TGTGCCAGCAGCGTAGGACTAGCGGGGGTCAACAATGAGCAGTTCTTC
TRBV28,TRBJ2-3,TRBD1,.,CASSSTEGAGTQYF,TGTGCCAGCAGTTCAACTGAGGGGGCTGGTACGCAGTATTTT
TRBV7-2,TRBJ2-1,TRBD2,.,CASSLVGGGPVNEQFF,TGTGCCAGCAGCTTAGTAGGCGGGGGGCCCGTAAATGAGCAGTTCTTC
TRBV14,TRBJ2-7,.,once,CASSRDSYEQYF,TGTGCCAGCAGCCGAGACAGCTACGAGCAGTACTTC
TRBV6-6,TRBJ1-5,.,few,CASTIDNNQPQHF,TGTGCCAGCACTATAGACAACAATCAGCCCCAGCATTTT
TRBV27,TRBJ2-5,TRBD1,.,CASSFRGQGETQYF,TGTGCCAGCAGTTTCAGGGGGCAGGGAGAGACCCAGTACTTC
TRBV12-5,TRBJ2-2,.,.,CASGLAQGRGTGELFF,TGTGCTAGTGGTTTGGCCCAGGGGAGAGGCACCGGGGAGCTGTTTTTT
TRBV7-9,TRBJ1-2,TRBD1,.,CASSLAQGAGGYTF,TGTGCCAGCAGCTTAGCACAGGGGGCCGGTGGCTACACCTTC
TRBV6-4,TRBJ1-1,TRBD1,.,CASSDTDRGTEAFF,TGTGCCAGCAGTGACACAGACAGGGGAACTGAAGCTTTCTTT
TRBV19,TRBJ1-6,.,.,CASSRLAKKDPSLHF,TGTGCCAGTAGTAGACTAGCTAAGAAGGACCCTAGCCTCCACTTT
TRBV6-5,TRBJ1-4,.,.,CASSYSYGEVEKLFF,TGTGCCAGCAGTTACTCTTATGGGGAGGTTGAAAAACTGTTTTTT